This T cell receptor beta chain derives from a study of T cells in Graves' hyperthyroidism and ophthalmopathy. Trimming stripped 5 bases from V and 4 bases from J, with 21 bases between. The CDR3 consists of 16 residues. CDR1 and CDR2 from the germline V gene are MDHEN and SYDVKM. RNA transcripts served as the template for amplifying TCR beta CDR3 regions. A first-round RT-PCR of the TCR CDR3 used the HTBI primer set. TCRdb passed the multiplex PCR reads through MiXCR, listing each CDR3 protein once. The sample includes roughly 300,000 distinct CDR3 sequences, around a fifth of them seen just once. This clonotype was seen ten or more times.

The specimen sequenced was blood. This clonotype was obtained from a woman aged 45-65 years with Graves' hyperthyroidism. The chain has TRBV28 and TRBJ2-7; no reliable D call. The CDR3 region is CASSPYIIAGEYEQYF. CDR3 nucleotide sequence: TGTGCCAGCAGTCCCTACATCATAGCTGGCGAGTACGAGCAGTACTTC.